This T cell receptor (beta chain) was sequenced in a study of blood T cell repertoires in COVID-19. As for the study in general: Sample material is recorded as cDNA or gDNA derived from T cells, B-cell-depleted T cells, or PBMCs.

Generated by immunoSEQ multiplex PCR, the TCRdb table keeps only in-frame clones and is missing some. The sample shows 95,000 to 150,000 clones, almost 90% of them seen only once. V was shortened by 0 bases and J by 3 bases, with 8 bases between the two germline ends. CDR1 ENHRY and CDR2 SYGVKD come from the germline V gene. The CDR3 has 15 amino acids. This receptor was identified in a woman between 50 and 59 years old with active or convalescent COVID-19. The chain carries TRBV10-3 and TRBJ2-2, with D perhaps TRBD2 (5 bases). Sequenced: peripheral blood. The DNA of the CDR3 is TGTGCCATCAGTGAGTCGGAGGTCTACACCGGGGAGCTGTTTTTT. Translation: CAISESEVYTGELFF.